Below are 27 T cell receptor beta chains sequenced from a single sample in a study of T cell repertoires in cytomegalovirus infection. TCRdb itself ran the reads through MiXCR, one entry per CDR3 protein. The data show approximately 170,000 distinct CDR3 sequences, with roughly 17% seen just once and under 20% held by the top ten. Specimen: CD8+ T cells from PBMCs. All receptors derive from a human donor in good health (CMV status not recorded). Some clones in this sample may be carry-over from other donors' samples.

The rearrangement joins TRBV28 to TRBJ2-7; D ambiguous. Germline values: CDR1 MDHEN, CDR2 SYDVKM. The CDR3 has 14 residues. With 6 bases removed from V and 0 bases from J, the gap between germline ends came to 12 bases. The chain's CDR3 is CASSRKGPSYEQYF. The CDR3 DNA follows: TGTGCCAGCAGCCGGAAGGGCCCCTCCTACGAGCAGTACTTC.

This clonotype was observed a few times. The DNA of the CDR3 is TGTGCCAGCAGCTTAACGGTCTTGGATACGCAGTATTTT. This sequence encodes CASSLTVLDTQYF. The J gene is TRBJ2-3, the V gene TRBV7-3; D not certain. CDR1 and CDR2 from the germline V gene are SGHTA and FQGTGA. The CDR3 loop spans 13 amino acids. V was clipped by 0 bases and J by 6 bases, with 7 bases between them.

This clonotype was picked up a small number of times. This chain connects TRBV18 to TRBJ2-2; D is perhaps TRBD1 or TRBD2 (6 bases each). CDR1 KGHSH and CDR2 LQKENI come from the germline V gene. V gave up 6 bases and J gave up 4 bases, with 15 bases separating them. This CDR3 is built from 15 residues. The CDR3 coding sequence is TGTGCCAGCTCCCAGGGGACTTCAAGCACCGGGGAGCTGTTTTTT. Protein sequence: CASSQGTSSTGELFF.

V is TRBV12-3 or TRBV12-4 and J is TRBJ2-2, with TRBD1 matching over 9 bases. The CDR3 covers 16 residues. V lost 2 bases and J lost 5; bases outside the gene matches: 6. The CDR3 DNA follows: TGTGCCAGCAGTTTATTACAGGGGGCGCATACCGGGGAGCTGTTTTTT. Protein: CASSLLQGAHTGELFF.

The table lists this clonotype with a few counts. This chain joins TRBV6-5 and TRBJ2-1; D is uncertain. The V and J ends lost 5 bases and 0 bases respectively, with 11 bases between them. CDR3 length equals 15 residues. The germline V gene encodes CDR1 MNHEY and CDR2 SVGAGI. CDR3 amino acids: CASSHGQSSYNEQFF. CDR3 nucleotides: TGTGCCAGCAGTCATGGGCAGAGCTCCTACAATGAGCAGTTCTTC.

This sequence joins TRBV29-1 and TRBJ2-7; D possibly corresponds to TRBD1 (5 bases). CDR1 SQVTM and CDR2 ANQGSEA come from the germline V gene. The CDR3 length is 10 residues. Trimming stripped 6 bases from V and 5 bases from J, with 8 bases between. Written as DNA, the CDR3 is TGCAGCGTGCTCAGGGACGAGCAGTACTTC. Encoded protein: CSVLRDEQYF.

This clonotype was detected a few times. The genes are TRBV12-3 or TRBV12-4 and TRBJ1-1; no clear D gene. This CDR3 has 12 residues. V was pared by 2 bases and J by 7 bases, with 8 bases between. The CDR3 sequence: CASSLTPDEAFF. The CDR3 DNA reads as TGTGCCAGCAGTTTAACCCCTGATGAAGCTTTCTTT.

This clonotype turned up a few times. This chain joins TRBV11-2 and TRBJ2-3; 9 nucleotides align to TRBD1. CDR1 is SGHAT and CDR2 is FQNNGV in the germline V gene. V lost 6 bases, J lost 3 bases, and 7 bases stayed unmatched. The CDR3 covers 15 residues. The CDR3 loop is CASRIRDRDTDTQYF. CDR3 in DNA: TGTGCCAGCAGGATCCGGGACAGGGATACAGATACGCAGTATTTT.

This chain links TRBV28 with TRBJ2-7; D remains ambiguous. The germline gives CDR1 MDHEN, CDR2 SYDVKM. V was cut by 9 bases and J by 1 base, with 13 bases left in between. CDR3 length equals 13 residues. The CDR3, as DNA: TGTGCCAGTGAAACCGGCCTGTCCTACGAGCAGTACTTC. Amino acid sequence: CASETGLSYEQYF.

V and J are TRBV19 and TRBJ2-7; 8 nucleotides line up with TRBD1. Trimming removed 6 bases from V and 2 bases from J; junction bases left unmatched: 6. The CDR3 covers 14 residues. Germline CDR1 LNHDA, CDR2 SQIVND (reference sequence). The CDR3 coding sequence is TGTGCCAGTAGCACTGGACAGGGCCCCTACGAGCAGTACTTC. Translated, it gives CASSTGQGPYEQYF.

The genes are TRBV7-3 and TRBJ2-1; TRBD1 or TRBD2 may be the D gene (6 bases each). V shed 4 bases and J shed 3 bases, with 25 bases lying between them. CDR3 length equals 19 residues. Germline assignment: CDR1 SGHTA and CDR2 FQGTGA. CDR3 coding DNA: TGTGCCAGCAGCTACGAAGAGGAGGGACGGGACACTATCTACAATGAGCAGTTCTTC. Protein: CASSYEEEGRDTIYNEQFF.

The J gene is TRBJ1-1, the V gene TRBV11-2; D not certain. The V end was cut by 6 bases, the J end by 1 base, with 9 bases between. The germline V gene has CDR1 SGHAT and CDR2 FQNNGV. The length of the CDR3 is 13 residues. The CDR3 spells CASRGSSNTEAFF. The CDR3 nucleotides are TGTGCCAGCAGAGGTAGTTCGAACACTGAAGCTTTCTTT.

This chain uses TRBV6-1 with TRBJ1-4; tentative D call: TRBD1 (5 bases). The CDR3 is made up of 15 amino acids. Germline CDR1 reads MNHNS; CDR2 reads SASEGT. V lost 6 bases, J lost 12 bases, and 23 bases lay in between. CDR3 in amino acids: CASSPGEVEVVELFF. In nucleotides, the CDR3 is TGTGCCAGCAGCCCGGGGGAGGTAGAGGTGGTGGAACTGTTTTTT.

This chain connects TRBV29-1 to TRBJ2-7; D possibly corresponds to TRBD1 (5 bases). Germline V gene lookup returns CDR1 SQVTM and CDR2 ANQGSEA. The ends were cut back, 2 bases at V and 2 bases at J, with 16 bases in the middle. The CDR3 has 15 residues. CDR3 amino acids: CSVEMLGRNPYEQYF. CDR3 coding DNA: TGCAGCGTTGAAATGTTGGGGCGGAACCCCTACGAGCAGTACTTC.

This chain connects TRBV7-2 to TRBJ1-2; D is unresolved. Looked up from germline, CDR1 is SGHTA and CDR2 is FQGNSA. This CDR3 contains 14 residues. With 7 bases removed from V and 0 bases from J, the gap between germline ends came to 12 bases. Here the CDR3 reads CASTPSGSNYGYTF. As DNA, the CDR3 is TGTGCCAGCACCCCTTCGGGGTCTAACTATGGCTACACCTTC.

This clonotype was detected only a few times. The chain has TRBV11-2 and TRBJ2-1; the match to TRBD2 covers 11 bases. With V trimmed by 4 bases and J by 5 bases, 13 bases remained unmatched. The CDR3 runs to 18 residues. Germline V gene sequence: CDR1 SGHAT, CDR2 FQNNGV. CDR3: CASSSAPGLAEQDNEQFF. DNA of the CDR3: TGTGCCAGCAGCTCTGCCCCGGGACTAGCGGAGCAAGACAATGAGCAGTTCTTC.

The rearrangement joins TRBV6-6 to TRBJ2-7; 9 positions match TRBD1. Germline loops: CDR1 MNHNY, CDR2 SVGAGI (reference sequence). V trimming: 7 bases; J trimming: 3 bases; junction bases outside the gene matches: 4. This CDR3 is built from 13 residues. The CDR3 sequence: CASTLDRGYEQYF. CDR3 DNA sequence: TGTGCCAGCACGCTGGACAGGGGCTACGAGCAGTACTTC.

This clonotype was counted a few times. CDR3 coding DNA: TGTGCCAGCAGCTCCCCAGTCGGTCAAGAACAGCAGTTCTTC. Residues: CASSSPVGQEQQFF. This chain joins TRBV7-9 and TRBJ2-1, with no clear D. Germline V gives CDR1 SEHNR, CDR2 FQNEAQ (reference sequence). The germline V and J ends were trimmed by 4 bases and 11 bases, with 18 bases remaining between them. The CDR3 totals 14 residues.

The chain is built from TRBV7-8 and TRBJ2-5; TRBD2 aligns across 9 bases. This CDR3 spans 15 amino acids. V shed 3 bases and J 3 bases; nucleotides not matched to a gene: 5. Germline V gene sequence: CDR1 SGHVS, CDR2 FQNEAQ. Here the CDR3 DNA reads TGTGCCAGCAGCTTGTCTCTAGCGGGAAAAGAGACCCAGTACTTC. It codes for CASSLSLAGKETQYF.

This clonotype showed up many times. The chain combines TRBV7-8 with TRBJ2-7; tentative D call: TRBD1 (5 bases). The CDR3 is 12 residues long. V lost 1 base and J lost 5, with 6 bases in between. Germline CDR1 SGHVS, CDR2 FQNEAQ. CDR3 in amino acids: CASSLGGHEQYF. CDR3 in DNA: TGTGCCAGCAGCTTAGGGGGCCACGAGCAGTACTTC.

The gene calls are TRBV12-3 or TRBV12-4 and TRBJ2-7; 7 bases fit TRBD1. V dropped 3 bases and J dropped 3; count of bases not matched to a gene: 5. The CDR3 spans 14 residues. CDR3 loop: CASSFGTASYEQYF. The CDR3, as DNA: TGTGCCAGCAGTTTCGGGACAGCTAGCTACGAGCAGTACTTC.

This clonotype was counted a few times. This sequence joins TRBV2 and TRBJ2-2; no reliable D call. The CDR3 sequence is 12 residues long. Trimming took 8 bases from V and 0 from J, leaving 4 bases between them. Germline CDR1 is SNHLY and CDR2 is FYNNEI. CDR3 in DNA: TGTGCCAGCCTTTCGAACACCGGGGAGCTGTTTTTT. This translates into CASLSNTGELFF.

This clonotype was seen more than once but under ten times. J is TRBJ2-5 and V is TRBV12-3 or TRBV12-4; 15 positions agree with TRBD2. The CDR3 is 15 amino acids. The trim removed 4 bases at V and 5 bases at J, leaving 2 bases unmatched. In nucleotides, the CDR3 is TGTGCCAGCAGTTGGACTAGCGGGGGGGTGGAGACCCAGTACTTC. The encoded protein is CASSWTSGGVETQYF.

CDR3 protein: CASSYFSYNEQFF. DNA for the CDR3: TGTGCCAGCAGTTACTTTTCCTACAATGAGCAGTTCTTC. The V call is TRBV6-2 or TRBV6-3, the J call TRBJ2-1; D gene uncertain. This CDR3 spans 13 amino acids. With 1 base removed from V and 1 base from J, the gap between germline ends came to 2 bases. Germline values: CDR1 MNHEY, CDR2 SVGEGT.

This clonotype has just a few counts. The chain carries TRBV6-4 and TRBJ2-1, with 10 bases that match TRBD1. Germline values: CDR1 MRHNA, CDR2 SNTAGT. The CDR3 extends over 15 amino acids. The ends lost 5 bases at V and 6 bases at J; junction bases unmatched: 7. The CDR3 DNA reads as TGTGCCAGCAGTTCTCGACAGGGGGCTAGCAATGAGCAGTTCTTC. This gives the protein CASSSRQGASNEQFF.

This clonotype was picked up a small number of times. The chain recombines TRBV29-1 with TRBJ2-1; D possibly corresponds to TRBD1 (6 bases). This CDR3 has 11 amino acids. Trimming left V 7 bases short and J 4 bases short, with 8 bases between. The germline CDR1 and CDR2 sequences are SQVTM and ANQGSEA. CDR3 bases: TGCAGCGCCGACAGGTACAATGAGCAGTTCTTC. This translates into CSADRYNEQFF.

There are a few counts of this clonotype. J is TRBJ2-5 and V is TRBV6-5; 7 bases are shared with TRBD2. V lost 4 bases and J lost 2; bases outside the gene matches: 1. The CDR3 is made up of 13 amino acids. Germline V lookup: CDR1 MNHEY, CDR2 SVGAGI. CDR3 residues: CASSSAGQETQYF. The CDR3 bases are TGTGCCAGCAGTTCAGCGGGGCAAGAGACCCAGTACTTC.